The source of this TCR beta chain is a study of Graves' ophthalmopathy and Graves' hyperthyroidism. Beta-chain TCR CDR3 regions were amplified from RNA transcripts. Following a first-round RT-PCR that used HTBI primers, a second-round multiplex PCR was carried out. Each CDR3 protein gets one entry after TCRdb re-called the multiplex PCR reads with MiXCR. The sample consists of about 620,000 distinct CDR3 sequences, roughly 20% of them appearing once. The V and J ends lost 1 base and 0 bases respectively, with 15 bases between them. The CDR3 extends over 17 amino acids. Germline lookup yields CDR1 LGHNT and CDR2 FRNRAP.

Specimen: peripheral blood. V usage is TRBV12-5 and J usage is TRBJ1-1; D remains ambiguous. The sequence derives from a woman younger than 35 with stable Graves' hyperthyroidism. Some clones in this sample may be carry-over from other donors' samples. In DNA form, the CDR3 reads TGTGCTAGTGGTTTGGCACGCCTCCTCACAATGAACACTGAAGCTTTCTTT. Residues: CASGLARLLTMNTEAFF.